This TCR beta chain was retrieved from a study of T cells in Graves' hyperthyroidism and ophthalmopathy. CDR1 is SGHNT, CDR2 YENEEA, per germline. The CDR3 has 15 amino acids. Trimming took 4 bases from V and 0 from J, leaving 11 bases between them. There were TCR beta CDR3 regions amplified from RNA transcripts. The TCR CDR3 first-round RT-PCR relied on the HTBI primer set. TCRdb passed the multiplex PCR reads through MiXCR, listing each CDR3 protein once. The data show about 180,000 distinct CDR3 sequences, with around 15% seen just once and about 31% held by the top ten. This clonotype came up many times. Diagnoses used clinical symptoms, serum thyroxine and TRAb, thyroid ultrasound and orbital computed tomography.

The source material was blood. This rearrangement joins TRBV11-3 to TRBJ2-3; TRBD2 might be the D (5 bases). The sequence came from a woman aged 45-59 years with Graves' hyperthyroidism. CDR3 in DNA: TGTGCCAGCAGCTATACTAGTTCTAGCACAGATACGCAGTATTTT. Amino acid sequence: CASSYTSSSTDTQYF.